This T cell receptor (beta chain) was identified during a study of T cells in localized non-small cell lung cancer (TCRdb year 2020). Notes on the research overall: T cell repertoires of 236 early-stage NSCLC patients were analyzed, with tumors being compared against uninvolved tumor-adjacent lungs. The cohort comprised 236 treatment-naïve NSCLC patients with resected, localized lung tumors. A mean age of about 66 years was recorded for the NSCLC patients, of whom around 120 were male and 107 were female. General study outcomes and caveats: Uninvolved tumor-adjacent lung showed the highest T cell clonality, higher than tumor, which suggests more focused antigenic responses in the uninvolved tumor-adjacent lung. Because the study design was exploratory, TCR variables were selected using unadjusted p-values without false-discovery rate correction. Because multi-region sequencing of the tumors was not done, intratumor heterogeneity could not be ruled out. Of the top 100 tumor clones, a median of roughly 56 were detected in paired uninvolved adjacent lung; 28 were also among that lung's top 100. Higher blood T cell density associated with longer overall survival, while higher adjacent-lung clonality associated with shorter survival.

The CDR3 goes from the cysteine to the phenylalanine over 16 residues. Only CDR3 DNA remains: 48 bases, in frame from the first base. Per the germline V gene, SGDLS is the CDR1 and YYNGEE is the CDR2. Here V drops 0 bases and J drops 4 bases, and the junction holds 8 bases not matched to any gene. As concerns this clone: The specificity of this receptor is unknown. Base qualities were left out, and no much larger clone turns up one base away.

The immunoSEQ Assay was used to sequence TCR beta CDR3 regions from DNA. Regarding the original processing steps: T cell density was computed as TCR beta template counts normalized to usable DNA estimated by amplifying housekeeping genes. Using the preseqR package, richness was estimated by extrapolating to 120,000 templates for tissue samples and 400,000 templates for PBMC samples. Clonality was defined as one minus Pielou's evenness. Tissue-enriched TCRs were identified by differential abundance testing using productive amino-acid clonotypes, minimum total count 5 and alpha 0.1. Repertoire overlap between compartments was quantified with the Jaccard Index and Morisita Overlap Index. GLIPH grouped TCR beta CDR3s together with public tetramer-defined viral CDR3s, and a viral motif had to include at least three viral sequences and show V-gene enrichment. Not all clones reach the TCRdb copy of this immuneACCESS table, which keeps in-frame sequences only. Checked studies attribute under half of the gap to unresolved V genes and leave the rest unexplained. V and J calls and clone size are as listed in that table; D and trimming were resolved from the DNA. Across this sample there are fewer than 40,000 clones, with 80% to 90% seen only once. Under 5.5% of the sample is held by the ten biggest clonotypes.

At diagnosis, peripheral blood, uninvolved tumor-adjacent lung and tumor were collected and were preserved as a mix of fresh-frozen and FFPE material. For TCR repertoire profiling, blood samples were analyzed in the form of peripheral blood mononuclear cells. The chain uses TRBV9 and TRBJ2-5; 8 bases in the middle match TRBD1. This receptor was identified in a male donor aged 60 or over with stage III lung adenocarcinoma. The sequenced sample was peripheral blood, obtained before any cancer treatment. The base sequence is TGTGCCAGCAGCGTAGGGAACAGGGGGTTTGTAGAGACCCAGTACTTC. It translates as CASSVGNRGFVETQYF.